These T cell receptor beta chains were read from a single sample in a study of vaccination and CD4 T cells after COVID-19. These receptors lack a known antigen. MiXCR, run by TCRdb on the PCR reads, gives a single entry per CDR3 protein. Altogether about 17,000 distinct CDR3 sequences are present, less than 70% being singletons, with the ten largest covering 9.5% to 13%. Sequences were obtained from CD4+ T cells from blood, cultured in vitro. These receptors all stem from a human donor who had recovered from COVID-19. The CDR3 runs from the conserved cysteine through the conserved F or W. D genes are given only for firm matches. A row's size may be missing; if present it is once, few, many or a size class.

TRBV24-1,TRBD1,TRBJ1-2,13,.,TGTGCCACCACGAGGGGACAGGGCTATGGCTACACCTTC,CATTRGQGYGYTF
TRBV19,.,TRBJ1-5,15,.,TGTGCCAGTACGCAGGGGCTCAACCTAAATCAGCCCCAGCATTTT,CASTQGLNLNQPQHF
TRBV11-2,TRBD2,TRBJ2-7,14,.,TGTGCCAGCAGCGTGGGACTAGTGGGGGTCGAGCAGTACTTC,CASSVGLVGVEQYF
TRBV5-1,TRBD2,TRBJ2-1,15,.,TGCGCCAGCAGCTTGAGAGCGGGAGGTGGTAATGAGCAGTTCTTC,CASSLRAGGGNEQFF
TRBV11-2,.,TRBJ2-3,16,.,TGTGCCAGCAGCCCTTTCGCGGGACGAAGCACAGATACGCAGTATTTT,CASSPFAGRSTDTQYF
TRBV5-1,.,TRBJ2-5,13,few,TGCGCCAGCAGCTTCAACACCCAAGAGACCCAGTACTTC,CASSFNTQETQYF
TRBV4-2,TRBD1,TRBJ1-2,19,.,TGTGCCAGCAGCCAAGCCGATATGGGCGGGGGGACAGGTATCTATGGCTACACCTTC,CASSQADMGGGTGIYGYTF
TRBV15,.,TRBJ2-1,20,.,TGTGCCACCAGCAGAGATGGTTGGGGCAAGGGGGTATCCTCCTACAATGAGCAGTTCTTC,CATSRDGWGKGVSSYNEQFF
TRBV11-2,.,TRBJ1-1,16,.,TGTGCCAGCAGCTTAGATAGGGGTCAGAAAGGAACTGAAGCTTTCTTT,CASSLDRGQKGTEAFF
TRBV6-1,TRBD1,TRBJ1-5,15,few,TGTGCCAGTAAGTTTGGACAGGGGCACAATCAGCCCCAGCATTTT,CASKFGQGHNQPQHF
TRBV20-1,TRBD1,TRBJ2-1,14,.,TGCAGTGCTAGTAGGACAGGGGGCATCGATGAGCAGTTCTTC,CSASRTGGIDEQFF
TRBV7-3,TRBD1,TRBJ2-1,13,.,TGTGCCAGCAGCTCAACAGGGGGCAATGAGCAGTTCTTC,CASSSTGGNEQFF
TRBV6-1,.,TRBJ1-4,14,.,TGTGCCAGCAGCCCGGACGGATGGAATGAAAAACTGTTTTTT,CASSPDGWNEKLFF
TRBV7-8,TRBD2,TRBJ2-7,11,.,TGTGCCAGTAGCGGGACCTACGAGCAGTACTTC,CASSGTYEQYF
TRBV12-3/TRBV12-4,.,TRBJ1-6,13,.,TGTGCCAGCAGTAGCAGTCTTAATTCACCCCTCCACTTT,CASSSSLNSPLHF
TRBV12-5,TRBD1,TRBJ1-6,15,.,TGTGCTAGTGGTTCGGGACAGGGAAGAGGGTCACCCCTCCACTTT,CASGSGQGRGSPLHF
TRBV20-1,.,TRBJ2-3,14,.,TGCAGTGCCAAAGACAGGTTGGGCACAGATACGCAGTATTTT,CSAKDRLGTDTQYF
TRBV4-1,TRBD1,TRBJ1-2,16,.,TGCGCCAGCAGCCAGGCCCCGACAGGGGAAAACTATGGCTACACCTTC,CASSQAPTGENYGYTF
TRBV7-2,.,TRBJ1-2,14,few,TGTGCCAGCAGCTTTAGAGGGGCTAACTATGGCTACACCTTC,CASSFRGANYGYTF
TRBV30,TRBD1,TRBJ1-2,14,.,TGTGCCTGGAGTTGGGGCAGGGGGAGCTATGGCTACACCTTC,CAWSWGRGSYGYTF
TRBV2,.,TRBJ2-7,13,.,TGTGCCAGTGGTAACCCTTCAACCTACGAGCAGTACTTC,CASGNPSTYEQYF
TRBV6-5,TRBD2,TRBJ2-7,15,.,TGTGCCAGCAGTTACGGTCCTAGCGGGAGCTACGAGCAGTACTTC,CASSYGPSGSYEQYF
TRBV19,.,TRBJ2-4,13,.,TGTGCCAGTAGCCAGGAAGCCAAAAACATTCAGTACTTC,CASSQEAKNIQYF
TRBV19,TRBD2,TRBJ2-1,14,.,TGTGCCAGTAGTACTAGCGGCCTTTCCAATGAGCAGTTCTTC,CASSTSGLSNEQFF
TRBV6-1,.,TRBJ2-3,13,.,TGTGCCAGAGGCGAGTCTAGCACAGATACGCAGTATTTT,CARGESSTDTQYF
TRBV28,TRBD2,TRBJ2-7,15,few,TGTGCCAGCAGTTTCCTTAGCGGGAGGGGAGGGGAGCAGTACTTC,CASSFLSGRGGEQYF
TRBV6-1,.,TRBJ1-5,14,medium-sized,TGTGCCAGCAGGGAAGGGGGAAGCAATCAGCCCCAGCATTTT,CASREGGSNQPQHF
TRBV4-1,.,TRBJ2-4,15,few,TGCGCCAGCAGCCAAGACGGAGGGGGACGCCTAATTCAGTACTTC,CASSQDGGGRLIQYF
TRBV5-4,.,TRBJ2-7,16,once,TGTGCCAGCAGCTCGTGGACCGGGACGAGAACCTACGAGCAGTACTTC,CASSSWTGTRTYEQYF
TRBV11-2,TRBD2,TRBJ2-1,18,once,TGTGCCAGCAGCTTAGTACTAGCGGGTGGGGGTCGCTACAATGAGCAGTTCTTC,CASSLVLAGGGRYNEQFF
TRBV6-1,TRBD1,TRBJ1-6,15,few,TGTGCCAGCAGTGAAGGCCCAGGGGGCTATTCACCCCTCCACTTT,CASSEGPGGYSPLHF
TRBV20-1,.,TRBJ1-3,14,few,TGCAGTGCTAGACCCAGGTCGGCGGGAAACACCATATATTTT,CSARPRSAGNTIYF
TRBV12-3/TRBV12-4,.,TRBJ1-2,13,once,TGTGCCAGCAGTTTACGCTATGGCTATGGCTACACCTTC,CASSLRYGYGYTF
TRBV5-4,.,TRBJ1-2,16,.,TGTGCCAGCAGCTTGGGCCGTTTTACGAGCCTCTATGGCTACACCTTC,CASSLGRFTSLYGYTF
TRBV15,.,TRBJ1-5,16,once,TGTGCCACCAGCGGACAAAGGGGCGCCCTCAATCAGCCCCAGCATTTT,CATSGQRGALNQPQHF
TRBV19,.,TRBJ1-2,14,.,TGTGCCAGTAGTCAGCTGGTACAGGTCTATGGCTACACCTTC,CASSQLVQVYGYTF
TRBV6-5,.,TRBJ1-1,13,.,TGTGCCAGCAGTTACTGGGACGACTCTGAAGCTTTCTTT,CASSYWDDSEAFF
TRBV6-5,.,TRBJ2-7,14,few,TGTGCCAGCAGTTACTCGAGTGAGGAGGACGAGCAGTACTTC,CASSYSSEEDEQYF
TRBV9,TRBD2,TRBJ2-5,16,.,TGTGCCAGCAGCGTAGCGGGGGGGAGAACCCAAGAGACCCAGTACTTC,CASSVAGGRTQETQYF
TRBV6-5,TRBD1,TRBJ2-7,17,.,TGTGCCAGCAGTTCTTCCACCGGGACAGGGTATTCCTACGAGCAGTACTTC,CASSSSTGTGYSYEQYF
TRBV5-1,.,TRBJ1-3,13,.,TGCGCCAGCAGTTCGTCAGAAGGAAACACCATATATTTT,CASSSSEGNTIYF
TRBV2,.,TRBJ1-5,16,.,TGTGCCAGCAGTGAATTAGGTACGGTAGGCAATCAGCCCCAGCATTTT,CASSELGTVGNQPQHF